One sample yielded the 29 T cell receptor beta chains listed below, sequenced in a study of CD8 T cells in ankylosing spondylitis. Each CDR3 protein is one row after TCRdb ran MiXCR on the 5' RACE reads. The data show about 130,000 distinct CDR3 sequences, around 7% seen once. Sequencing used blood, either unsorted or a sorted T cell fraction (not recorded which). All receptors derive from a male donor with ankylosing spondylitis or in good health (not recorded which).

CDR3 protein: CASSLVSPGSSGNTIYF. CDR3 in DNA: TGTGCCAGCAGCTTAGTCTCTCCAGGGAGCTCTGGAAACACCATATATTTT. This chain joins TRBV7-8 and TRBJ1-3, with a weak D call TRBD1 (5 bases). CDR1 SGHVS and CDR2 FQNEAQ come from the germline V gene. This CDR3 is built from 17 residues. The V and J ends lost 1 base and 0 bases respectively, with 13 bases between them.

This clonotype was detected ten times or more. The chain couples TRBV20-1 to TRBJ2-7; TRBD2 is a possible D gene (5 bases). CDR1 DFQATT and CDR2 SNEGSKA come from the germline V gene (reference sequence). V was pared by 2 bases and J by 6 bases, with 17 bases between. The CDR3 length is 14 residues. CDR3 loop: CSARKGLAQVEQYF. The CDR3 DNA sequence: TGCAGTGCTAGAAAGGGTCTAGCCCAAGTCGAGCAGTACTTC.

This clonotype has more than one count but fewer than ten. J is TRBJ2-1 and V is TRBV20-1; no definite D call. Trimming stripped 4 bases from V and 0 bases from J, with 19 bases between. Germline CDR1 is DFQATT and CDR2 is SNEGSKA (reference sequence). This CDR3 has 17 amino acids. CDR3 protein: CSAMYDTGPSSYNEQFF. CDR3 in DNA: TGCAGTGCTATGTACGATACCGGGCCAAGCTCCTACAATGAGCAGTTCTTC.

This clonotype has a count of ten or more. The chain is built from TRBV4-1 and TRBJ2-2; D gene ambiguous. There are 13 residues in the CDR3. V lost 2 bases and J 7 bases, leaving 8 bases between the germline ends. In germline, CDR1 is MGHRA, CDR2 YSYEKL. CDR3 sequence: CASSQPDGGELFF. The CDR3 nucleotides are TGCGCCAGCAGCCAACCCGATGGCGGGGAGCTGTTTTTT.

This clonotype appeared many times. The chain links TRBV6-1 to TRBJ1-5, with 7 bases that match TRBD1. The germline CDR1 and CDR2 sequences are MNHNS and SASEGT. The CDR3 totals 20 residues. V lost 3 bases to trimming and J lost 4 bases; unmatched junction nucleotides: 21. The chain's CDR3 is CASSDFRGGTTKTLNQPQHF. In DNA form, the CDR3 reads TGTGCCAGCAGTGATTTTCGAGGGGGCACGACGAAGACCCTGAATCAGCCCCAGCATTTT.

This clonotype was counted ten times or more. This chain uses TRBV5-1 with TRBJ2-7, with 8 bases that match TRBD2. Per germline, CDR1 SGHRS and CDR2 YFSETQ. CDR3 length: 13 residues. Unmatched junction bases numbered 2, after V lost 1 base and J lost 5 bases. In nucleotides, the CDR3 is TGCGCCAGCAGCTTGTTAGCGGGAAACGAGCAGTACTTC. It translates to CASSLLAGNEQYF.

This clonotype was picked up many times. The chain links TRBV29-1 to TRBJ2-1; TRBD1 matches 10 bases. The CDR3 sequence is 13 residues long. V lost 6 bases and J lost 6; bases outside the gene matches: 5. From germline, CDR1 is SQVTM and CDR2 ANQGSEA. This chain's CDR3 is CSVETGGGNEQFF. In DNA, the CDR3 is TGCAGCGTGGAGACAGGGGGCGGCAATGAGCAGTTCTTC.

This clonotype was counted at least ten times. The rearrangement uses TRBV29-1 and TRBJ1-4; 7 nucleotides align to TRBD1. Germline V gene data show CDR1 as SQVTM and CDR2 as ANQGSEA. The V gene end was trimmed by 7 bases and the J gene end by 0 bases; junction bases not matched to a gene: 8. There are 15 residues in the CDR3. As DNA, the CDR3 is TGCAGCGCCGGGGACAGTTTTGCAACTAATGAAAAACTGTTTTTT. Its protein is CSAGDSFATNEKLFF.

The sample holds a few counts of this clonotype. The chain combines TRBV5-1 with TRBJ2-2, with TRBD2 matching over 14 bases. V lost 3 bases, J lost 6 bases, and 7 bases stayed unmatched. This CDR3 has 17 amino acids. CDR1 is SGHRS, CDR2 YFSETQ, per germline. The CDR3 protein is CASSSRLAGGPPGELFF. The CDR3 coding sequence is TGCGCCAGCAGCTCCCGACTAGCGGGAGGGCCCCCCGGGGAGCTGTTTTTT.

This clonotype was recorded many times. The chain couples TRBV20-1 to TRBJ1-4; no clear D. This CDR3 has 14 amino acids. Between the trimmed V and J ends, which lost 6 bases and 0 bases, there was a span of 11 bases. The V gene's germline CDR1 is DFQATT and CDR2 SNEGSKA (reference sequence). The CDR3 loop reads CSAPGRTTNEKLFF. DNA for the CDR3: TGCAGTGCCCCTGGGAGAACAACTAATGAAAAACTGTTTTTT.

The table lists this clonotype with many counts. V and J are TRBV20-1 and TRBJ2-6; D is ambiguous. The CDR3 contains 16 residues. Trimming cost V 0 bases and J 2 bases, with 11 bases left between them. The germline V gene encodes CDR1 DFQATT and CDR2 SNEGSKA (reference sequence). The CDR3 DNA reads as TGCAGTGCTAGAGATCCCACCGCTGCTGGGGCCAACGTCCTGACTTTC. It specifies CSARDPTAAGANVLTF.

This clonotype was detected a few times. The chain employs TRBV6-5 and TRBJ2-7; 10 bases agree with TRBD1. The junction had 2 bases not matched to a gene; V was cut back by 0 bases and J by 3 bases. Germline lookup yields CDR1 MNHEY and CDR2 SVGAGI. This CDR3 region has 15 residues. In DNA form, the CDR3 reads TGTGCCAGCAGTTACTCAGGGACAGGGGACTACGAGCAGTACTTC. Translated: CASSYSGTGDYEQYF.

This clonotype was recorded many times. The chain joins TRBV5-1 to TRBJ2-5; D is unclear. The CDR3 is 14 residues long. Germline CDR1 SGHRS, CDR2 YFSETQ. Trimming took off 0 bases at V and 0 bases at J, with 6 bases between the two ends. CDR3 in amino acids: CASSLDSYQETQYF. In DNA, the CDR3 is TGCGCCAGCAGCTTGGATAGCTACCAAGAGACCCAGTACTTC.

This clonotype occurred many times. The chain combines TRBV12-3 or TRBV12-4 with TRBJ2-1, with D possibly TRBD2 on 6 matching bases. CDR3 size: 15 residues. Between the trimmed V and J ends, which lost 2 bases and 7 bases, there was a span of 15 bases. The CDR3 sequence is CASSLLGGSGNEQFF. The CDR3 DNA reads as TGTGCCAGCAGTTTATTGGGGGGATCGGGGAATGAGCAGTTCTTC.

This clonotype has ten or more counts. This sequence joins TRBV20-1 and TRBJ1-4; D gene ambiguous. The CDR3 covers 15 residues. V was trimmed by 3 bases and J by 1 base, leaving 12 bases between them. Per the germline V gene, CDR1 is DFQATT and CDR2 is SNEGSKA (reference sequence). CDR3 DNA: TGCAGTGCTAGCCGACAAGACGGAACTAATGAAAAACTGTTTTTT. As protein: CSASRQDGTNEKLFF.

This clonotype was seen ten or more times. The rearrangement uses TRBV7-9 and TRBJ2-5; 7 nucleotides align to TRBD2. This CDR3 comprises 13 residues. The germline V gene has CDR1 SEHNR and CDR2 FQNEAQ (reference sequence). V dropped 7 bases and J dropped 1; count of bases not matched to a gene: 3. The CDR3 reads CASIPGGQETQYF. As DNA, the CDR3 is TGTGCCAGCATCCCGGGAGGCCAAGAGACCCAGTACTTC.

This clonotype appeared many times. The V gene is TRBV7-3, the J gene TRBJ2-2; the D gene is possibly TRBD2 (5 bases). There are 16 residues in the CDR3. Germline V CDR1 and CDR2: SGHTA, FQGTGA. Deletions cut 4 bases from V and 0 bases from J, with 12 bases between. In DNA, the CDR3 is TGTGCCAGCAGCTCAAGAGCGGACTCGAACACCGGGGAGCTGTTTTTT. Translation: CASSSRADSNTGELFF. The entire variable domain, with the rest obtained from reference TRBV7-3 and TRBJ2-2, is as follows: GAGVSQTPSNKVTEKGKYVELRCDPISGHTALYWYRQSLGQGPEFLIYFQGTGAADDSGLPNDRFFAVRPEGSVSTLKIQRTERGDSAVYLCASSSRADSNTGELFFGEGSRLTVL.

This clonotype was counted ten times or more. V is TRBV12-3 or TRBV12-4 and J is TRBJ2-3; 7 nucleotides agree with TRBD2. The CDR3 is made up of 14 amino acids. The junction had 6 bases not matched to a gene; V was cut back by 3 bases and J by 6 bases. CDR3 in amino acids: CASSLMVGGDTQYF. In DNA, the CDR3 is TGTGCCAGCAGTTTGATGGTGGGAGGGGATACGCAGTATTTT.

In this sample, this clonotype turned up many times. V and J are TRBV11-2 and TRBJ2-7; no reliable D call. V was cut by 3 bases and J by 2 bases, with 8 bases left in between. CDR3 length: 13 amino acids. Germline CDR1 reads SGHAT; CDR2 reads FQNNGV. The CDR3 nucleotides read TGTGCCAGCAGCTTTGCGGATACCTACGAGCAGTACTTC. The encoded protein is CASSFADTYEQYF.

The table lists this clonotype with many counts. The rearrangement uses TRBV29-1 and TRBJ2-5; D might be TRBD2 (5 bases). The V and J ends lost 3 bases and 7 bases respectively, with 18 bases between them. Germline values: CDR1 SQVTM, CDR2 ANQGSEA. This CDR3 has 14 amino acids. DNA of the CDR3: TGCAGCGTTGACAGCGGAGATGGGAAGGGGACCCAGTACTTC. Its translation: CSVDSGDGKGTQYF.

This clonotype was picked up one time. The chain combines TRBV12-3 or TRBV12-4 with TRBJ2-5; D gene uncertain. The J call is uncertain, as TRBJ2-1 better fits the DNA end. This CDR3 has 13 amino acids. CDR3 region: CASSLQTQETQFF. The CDR3 region has the DNA TGTGCCAGCAGCCTACAAACACAAGAGACCCAGTTCTTC.

This clonotype was detected many times. The chain combines TRBV7-2 with TRBJ1-5; unclear D gene. This CDR3 is built from 13 residues. CDR1 SGHTA and CDR2 FQGNSA come from the germline V gene. The germline V and J ends were trimmed by 3 bases and 5 bases, with 8 bases remaining between them. This CDR3 is CASSFDPDQPQHF. The CDR3 DNA reads as TGTGCCAGCAGCTTCGATCCAGATCAGCCCCAGCATTTT.

The CDR3 DNA sequence: TGCGCCAGCAGCTTCGCGGGGGGGCTATGGAATGAGCAGTTCTTC. This codes for CASSFAGGLWNEQFF. V usage is TRBV5-1 and J usage is TRBJ2-1; 9 bases match TRBD2. CDR3 length: 15 amino acids. Trimming removed 2 bases from V and 7 bases from J; junction bases left unmatched: 7. Germline V lookup: CDR1 SGHRS, CDR2 YFSETQ.

In this sample, this clonotype turned up many times. V usage is TRBV12-3 or TRBV12-4 and J usage is TRBJ1-6; 9 nucleotides agree with TRBD1. This CDR3 has 15 residues. The V and J ends lost 6 bases and 7 bases, in that order; junction bases with no gene match: 7. The CDR3 region has the DNA TGTGCCAGCAGAGCCGGACAGGGGCCAAATTCACCCCTCCACTTT. This codes for CASRAGQGPNSPLHF.

The chain recombines TRBV6-5 with TRBJ1-1; perhaps TRBD1 as D (5 bases). Germline V gene sequence: CDR1 MNHEY, CDR2 SVGAGI. The ends were cut back, 0 bases at V and 3 bases at J, with 20 bases in the middle. The CDR3 has 18 amino acids. The CDR3 coding sequence is TGTGCCAGCAGTTACTCATGGCCTCCGCTGGGGCTGGACACTGAAGCTTTCTTT. As protein: CASSYSWPPLGLDTEAFF.

At least ten counts were recorded for this clonotype. This chain joins TRBV7-2 and TRBJ2-1; 7 positions agree with TRBD1. Trimming cost V 5 bases and J 4 bases; bases outside gene matches: 14. The CDR3 extends over 17 amino acids. Germline values: CDR1 SGHTA, CDR2 FQGNSA. CDR3 DNA sequence: TGTGCCAGCAGCCGAAGAGACAGGGCAGCACTGTACAATGAGCAGTTCTTC. Protein: CASSRRDRAALYNEQFF.

The sample holds many counts of this clonotype. J is TRBJ2-1 and V is TRBV28, with 8 bases lining up with TRBD1. Germline V gene lookup returns CDR1 MDHEN and CDR2 SYDVKM. The CDR3 loop spans 17 amino acids. J lost 9 bases, V lost 7 bases, and 20 bases had no gene match. The CDR3 coding sequence is TGTGCCAGCACCCAATTTTTGACAGGGGCCGCCCAGGGTGAGCAGTTCTTC. Translating gives CASTQFLTGAAQGEQFF.

Ten or more counts support this clonotype. The chain employs TRBV5-1 and TRBJ1-2; possible D gene TRBD1, 5 bases. V lost 5 bases and J 11 bases, leaving 16 bases between the germline ends. The CDR3 length is 12 residues. Germline-derived CDR1 and CDR2 are SGHRS and YFSETQ. The CDR3 region is CASSLSGYQYTF. CDR3 coding DNA: TGCGCCAGCAGTTTATCAGGGTACCAATACACCTTC. Variable domain in full (rest from reference TRBV5-1 and TRBJ1-2): KAGVTQTPRYLIKTRGQQVTLSCSPISGHRSVSWYQQTPGQGLQFLFEYFSETQRNKGNFPGRFSGRQFSNSRSEMNVSTLELGDSALYLCASSLSGYQYTFGSGTRLTVV.

This rearrangement joins TRBV7-9 to TRBJ2-4; D tentatively reads TRBD1 or TRBD2 (6 bases each). The CDR3 contains 17 residues. Trimming shortened V by 3 bases and J by 0 bases, and 15 bases separated the two germline ends. CDR1 SEHNR and CDR2 FQNEAQ come from the germline V gene (reference sequence). CDR3 nucleotide sequence: TGTGCCAGCAGCTTCTTTGGGGGGCAAAGAGCCAAAAACATTCAGTACTTC. This gives the protein CASSFFGGQRAKNIQYF.